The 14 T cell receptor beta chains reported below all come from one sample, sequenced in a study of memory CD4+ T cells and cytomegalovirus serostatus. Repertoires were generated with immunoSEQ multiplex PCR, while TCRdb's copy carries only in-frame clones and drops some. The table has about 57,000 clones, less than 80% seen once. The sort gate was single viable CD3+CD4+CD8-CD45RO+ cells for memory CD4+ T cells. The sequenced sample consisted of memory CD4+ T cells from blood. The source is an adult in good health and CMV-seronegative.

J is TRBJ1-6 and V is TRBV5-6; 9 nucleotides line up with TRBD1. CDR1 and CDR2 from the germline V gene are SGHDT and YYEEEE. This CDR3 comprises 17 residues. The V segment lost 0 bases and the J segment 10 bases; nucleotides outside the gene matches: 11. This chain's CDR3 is CASSLEWGTGLYSPLHF. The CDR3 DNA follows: TGTGCCAGCAGCTTGGAATGGGGGACAGGGTTATACTCACCCCTCCACTTT.

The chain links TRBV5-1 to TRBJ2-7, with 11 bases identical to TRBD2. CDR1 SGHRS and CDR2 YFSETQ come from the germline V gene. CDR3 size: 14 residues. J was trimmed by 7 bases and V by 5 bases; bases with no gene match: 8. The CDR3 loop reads CASRAGTSGHEQYF. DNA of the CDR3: TGCGCCAGCAGAGCCGGGACTAGCGGCCATGAGCAGTACTTC.

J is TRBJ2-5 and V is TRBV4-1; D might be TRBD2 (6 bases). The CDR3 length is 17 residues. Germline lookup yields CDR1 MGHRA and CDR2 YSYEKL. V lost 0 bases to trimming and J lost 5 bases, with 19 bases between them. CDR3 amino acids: CASSQDSASAIGETQYF. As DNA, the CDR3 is TGCGCCAGCAGCCAAGATTCTGCTAGCGCTATCGGGGAGACCCAGTACTTC.

CDR3 loop: CASSEQGGGSPLHF. DNA for the CDR3: TGTGCCAGCAGTGAACAGGGGGGAGGGTCACCCCTCCACTTT. V is TRBV6-4 and J is TRBJ1-6; 8 bases fit TRBD1. Germline loops: CDR1 MRHNA, CDR2 SNTAGT. CDR3 size: 14 residues. V lost 3 bases, J lost 10 bases, and 5 bases stayed unmatched.

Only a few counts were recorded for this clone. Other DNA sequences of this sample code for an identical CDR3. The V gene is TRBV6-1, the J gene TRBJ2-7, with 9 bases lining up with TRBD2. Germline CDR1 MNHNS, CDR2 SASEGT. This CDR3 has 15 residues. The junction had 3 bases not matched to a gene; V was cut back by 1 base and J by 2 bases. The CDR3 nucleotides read TGTGCCAGCAGTGAAGGCGGACTAGCGCCCTACGAGCAGTACTTC. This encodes CASSEGGLAPYEQYF.

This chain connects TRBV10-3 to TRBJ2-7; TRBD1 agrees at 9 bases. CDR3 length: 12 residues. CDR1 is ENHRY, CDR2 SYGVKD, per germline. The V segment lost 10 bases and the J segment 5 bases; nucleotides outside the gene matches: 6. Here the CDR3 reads CATGQGNHEQYF. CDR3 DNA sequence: TGTGCCACGGGACAGGGTAACCACGAGCAGTACTTC.

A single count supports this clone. CDR3 residues: CASSSARGEQYF. CDR3 DNA sequence: TGTGCCAGCAGTTCGGCGAGAGGCGAGCAGTACTTC. The chain couples TRBV6-5 to TRBJ2-7; D is undetermined. The CDR3 consists of 12 residues. The V gene's germline CDR1 is MNHEY and CDR2 SVGAGI. V lost 4 bases, J lost 6 bases, and 10 bases lay in between.

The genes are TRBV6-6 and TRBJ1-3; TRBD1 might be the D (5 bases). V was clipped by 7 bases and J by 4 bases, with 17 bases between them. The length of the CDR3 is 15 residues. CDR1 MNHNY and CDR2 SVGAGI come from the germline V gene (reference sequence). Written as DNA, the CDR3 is TGTGCCAGCAACCACGCGGGGCGGGGGGGAAACACCATATATTTT. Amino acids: CASNHAGRGGNTIYF.

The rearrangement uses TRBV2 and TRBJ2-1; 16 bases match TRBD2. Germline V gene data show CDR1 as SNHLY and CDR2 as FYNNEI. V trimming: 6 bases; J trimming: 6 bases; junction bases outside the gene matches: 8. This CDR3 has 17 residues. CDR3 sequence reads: CASRPGTSGRAVNEQFF. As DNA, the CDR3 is TGTGCCAGCAGGCCCGGGACTAGCGGGAGGGCAGTCAATGAGCAGTTCTTC.

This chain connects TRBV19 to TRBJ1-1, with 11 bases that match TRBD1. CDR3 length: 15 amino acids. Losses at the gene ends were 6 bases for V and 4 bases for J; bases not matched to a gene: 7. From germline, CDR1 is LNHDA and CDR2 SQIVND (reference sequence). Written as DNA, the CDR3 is TGTGCCAGTAGCGCCTGGGACAGGGGGGGCACTGAAGCTTTCTTT. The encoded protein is CASSAWDRGGTEAFF.

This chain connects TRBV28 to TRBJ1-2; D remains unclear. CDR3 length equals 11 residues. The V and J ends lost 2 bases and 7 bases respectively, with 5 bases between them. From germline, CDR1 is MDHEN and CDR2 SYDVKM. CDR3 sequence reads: CASSLQGGYTF. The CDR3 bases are TGTGCCAGCAGTTTACAAGGTGGCTACACCTTC.

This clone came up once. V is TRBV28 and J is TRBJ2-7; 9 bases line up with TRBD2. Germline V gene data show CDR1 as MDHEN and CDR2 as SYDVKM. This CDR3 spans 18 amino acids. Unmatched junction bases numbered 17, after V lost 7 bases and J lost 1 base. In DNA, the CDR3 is TGTGCCAGCAATCTCCGCGGCTGGTCTAGCGGGAAGTCCTACGAGCAGTACTTC. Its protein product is CASNLRGWSSGKSYEQYF.

CDR3 DNA: TGTGCCAGCAGCCTCGGGACAGAGAACTATGGCTACACCTTC. Its protein is CASSLGTENYGYTF. The rearrangement uses TRBV9 and TRBJ1-2; 7 bases match TRBD1. The CDR3 spans 14 residues. Germline V lookup: CDR1 SGDLS, CDR2 YYNGEE. V lost 4 bases and J lost 2; bases outside the gene matches: 5. The full variable domain, completed using reference TRBV9 and TRBJ1-2, is DSGVTQTPKHLITATGQRVTLRCSPRSGDLSVYWYQQSLDQGLQFLIQYYNGEERAKGNILERFSAQQFPDLHSELNLSSLELGDSALYFCASSLGTENYGYTFGSGTRLTVV.

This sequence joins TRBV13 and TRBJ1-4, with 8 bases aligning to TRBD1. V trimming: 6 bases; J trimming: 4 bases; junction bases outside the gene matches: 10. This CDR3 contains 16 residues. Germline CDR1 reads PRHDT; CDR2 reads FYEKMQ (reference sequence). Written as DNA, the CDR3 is TGTGCCAGCAGTTACGGGGGACAGGTTATTAATGAAAAACTGTTTTTT. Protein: CASSYGGQVINEKLFF.